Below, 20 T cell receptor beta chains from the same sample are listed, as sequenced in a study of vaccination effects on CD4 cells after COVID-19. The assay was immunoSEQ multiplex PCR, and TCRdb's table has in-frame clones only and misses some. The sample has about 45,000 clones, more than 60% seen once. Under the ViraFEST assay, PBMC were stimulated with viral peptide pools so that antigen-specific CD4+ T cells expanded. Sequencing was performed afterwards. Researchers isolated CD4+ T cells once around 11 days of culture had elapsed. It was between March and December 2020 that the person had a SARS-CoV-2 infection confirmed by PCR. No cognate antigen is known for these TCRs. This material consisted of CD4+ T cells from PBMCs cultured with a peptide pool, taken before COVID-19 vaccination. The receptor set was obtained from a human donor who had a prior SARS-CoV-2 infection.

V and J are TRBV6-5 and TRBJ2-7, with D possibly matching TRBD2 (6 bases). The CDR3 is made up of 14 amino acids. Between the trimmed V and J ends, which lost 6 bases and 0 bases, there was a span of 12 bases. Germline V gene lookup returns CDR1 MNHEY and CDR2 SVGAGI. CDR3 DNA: TGTGCCAGCAGGCGGGACGCTATCTCCTACGAGCAGTACTTC. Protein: CASRRDAISYEQYF.

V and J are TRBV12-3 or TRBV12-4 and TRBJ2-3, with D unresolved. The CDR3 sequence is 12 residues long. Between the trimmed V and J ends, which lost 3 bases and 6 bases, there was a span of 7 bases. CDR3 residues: CASSFHGDTQYF. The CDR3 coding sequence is TGTGCCAGCAGTTTTCATGGCGATACGCAGTATTTT.

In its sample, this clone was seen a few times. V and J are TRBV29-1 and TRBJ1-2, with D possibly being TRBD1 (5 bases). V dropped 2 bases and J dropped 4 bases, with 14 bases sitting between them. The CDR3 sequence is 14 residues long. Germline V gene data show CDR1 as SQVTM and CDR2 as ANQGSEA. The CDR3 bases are TGCAGCGTTGAATCAGGGCCACCGAGCTATGGCTACACCTTC. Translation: CSVESGPPSYGYTF.

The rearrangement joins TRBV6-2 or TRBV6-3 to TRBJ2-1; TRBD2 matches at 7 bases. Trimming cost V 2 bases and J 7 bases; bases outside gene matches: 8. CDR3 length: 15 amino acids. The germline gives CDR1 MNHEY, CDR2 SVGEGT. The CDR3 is CASSYGGSVLNEQFF. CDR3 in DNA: TGTGCCAGCAGTTACGGCGGGAGCGTCTTAAATGAGCAGTTCTTC.

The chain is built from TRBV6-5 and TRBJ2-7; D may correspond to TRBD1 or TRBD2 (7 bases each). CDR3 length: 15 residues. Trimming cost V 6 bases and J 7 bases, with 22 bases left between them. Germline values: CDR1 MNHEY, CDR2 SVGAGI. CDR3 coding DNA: TGTGCCAGCAGAGGGGGGGGGACAGTCCTTATTGAGCAGTACTTC. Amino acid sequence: CASRGGGTVLIEQYF.

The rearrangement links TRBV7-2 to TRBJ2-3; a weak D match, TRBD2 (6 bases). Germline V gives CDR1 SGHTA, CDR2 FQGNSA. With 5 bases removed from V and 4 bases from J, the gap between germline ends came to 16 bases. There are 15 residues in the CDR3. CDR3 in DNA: TGTGCCAGCAGCCAAAACAGTGGGACTTCAGATACGCAGTATTTT. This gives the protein CASSQNSGTSDTQYF. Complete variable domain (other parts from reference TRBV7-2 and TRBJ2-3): GAGVSQSPSNKVTEKGKDVELRCDPISGHTALYWYRQSLGQGLEFLIYFQGNSAPDKSGLPSDRFSAERTGGSVSTLTIQRTQQEDSAVYLCASSQNSGTSDTQYFGPGTRLTVL.

As DNA, the CDR3 is TGCGCCAGCAGCTTGGAACAACTCCAAGAGACCCAGTACTTC. Translation: CASSLEQLQETQYF. The chain recombines TRBV5-1 with TRBJ2-5; no firm D call. With 0 bases removed from V and 1 base from J, the gap between germline ends came to 7 bases. This CDR3 contains 14 residues. From germline, CDR1 is SGHRS and CDR2 YFSETQ.

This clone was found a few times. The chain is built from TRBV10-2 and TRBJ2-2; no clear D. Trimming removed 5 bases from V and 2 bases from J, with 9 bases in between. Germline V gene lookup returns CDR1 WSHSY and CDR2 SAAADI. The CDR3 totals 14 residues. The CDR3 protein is CASSLLANTGELFF. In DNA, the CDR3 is TGCGCCAGCAGTCTCTTAGCTAACACCGGGGAGCTGTTTTTT.

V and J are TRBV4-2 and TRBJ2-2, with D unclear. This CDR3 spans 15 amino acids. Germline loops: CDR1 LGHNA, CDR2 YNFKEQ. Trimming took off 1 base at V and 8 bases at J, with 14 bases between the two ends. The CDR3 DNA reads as TGTGCCAGCAGCCAAGGGTTTACTTATTCTGGGGAGCTGTTTTTT. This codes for CASSQGFTYSGELFF.

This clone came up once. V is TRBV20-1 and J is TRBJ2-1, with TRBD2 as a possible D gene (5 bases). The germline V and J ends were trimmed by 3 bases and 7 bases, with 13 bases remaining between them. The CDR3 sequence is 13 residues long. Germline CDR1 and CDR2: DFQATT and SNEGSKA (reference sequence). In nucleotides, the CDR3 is TGCAGTGCTAGTAGCGAGTTAGGGAATGAGCAGTTCTTC. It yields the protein CSASSELGNEQFF.

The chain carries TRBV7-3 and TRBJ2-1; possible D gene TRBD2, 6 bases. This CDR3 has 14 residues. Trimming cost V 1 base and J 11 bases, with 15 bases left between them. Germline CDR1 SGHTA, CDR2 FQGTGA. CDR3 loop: CASSLNPAGGKQFF. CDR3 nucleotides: TGTGCCAGCAGCTTAAACCCCGCAGGCGGGAAGCAGTTCTTC. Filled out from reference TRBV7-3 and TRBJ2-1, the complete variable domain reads GAGVSQTPSNKVTEKGKYVELRCDPISGHTALYWYRQSLGQGPEFLIYFQGTGAADDSGLPNDRFFAVRPEGSVSTLKIQRTERGDSAVYLCASSLNPAGGKQFFGPGTRLTVL.

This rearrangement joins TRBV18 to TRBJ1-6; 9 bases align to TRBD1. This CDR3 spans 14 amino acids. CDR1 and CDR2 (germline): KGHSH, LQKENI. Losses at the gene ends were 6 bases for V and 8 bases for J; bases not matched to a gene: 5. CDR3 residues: CASSQDRGYSPLHF. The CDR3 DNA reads TGTGCCAGCTCTCAGGACAGGGGTTATTCACCCCTCCACTTT.

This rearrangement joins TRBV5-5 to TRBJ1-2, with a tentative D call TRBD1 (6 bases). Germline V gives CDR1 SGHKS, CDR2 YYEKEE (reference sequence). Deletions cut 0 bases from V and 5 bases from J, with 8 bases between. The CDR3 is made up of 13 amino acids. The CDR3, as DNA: TGTGCCAGCAGCTTGGCAGGGGATTATGGCTACACCTTC. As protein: CASSLAGDYGYTF.

CDR3 region: CASSQDGPGQETQYF. CDR3 sequence (DNA): TGTGCCAGCAGCCAAGATGGCCCAGGGCAAGAGACCCAGTACTTC. This chain joins TRBV4-2 and TRBJ2-5, with D maybe TRBD1 (5 bases). The germline V gene has CDR1 LGHNA and CDR2 YNFKEQ. V was cut by 0 bases and J by 2 bases, with 10 bases left in between. The CDR3 loop spans 15 amino acids.

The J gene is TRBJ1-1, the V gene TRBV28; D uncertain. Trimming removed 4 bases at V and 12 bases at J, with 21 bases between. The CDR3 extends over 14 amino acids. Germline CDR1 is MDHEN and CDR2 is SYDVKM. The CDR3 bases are TGTGCCAGCAGTTCCCCCGGGCAGCCCTACGAGTCTTTCTTT. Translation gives CASSSPGQPYESFF.

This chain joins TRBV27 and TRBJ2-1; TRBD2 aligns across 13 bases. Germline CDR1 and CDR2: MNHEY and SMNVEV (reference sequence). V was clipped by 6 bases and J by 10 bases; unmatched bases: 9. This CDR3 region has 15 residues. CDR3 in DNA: TGTGCCAGCAGAACACATCAGACTAGCGGGGGGGAGCAGTTCTTC. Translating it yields CASRTHQTSGGEQFF.

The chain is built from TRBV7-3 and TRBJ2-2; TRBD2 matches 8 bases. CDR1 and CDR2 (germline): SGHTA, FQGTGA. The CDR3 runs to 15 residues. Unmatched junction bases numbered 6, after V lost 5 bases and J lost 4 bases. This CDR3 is CASSTSGTSTGELFF. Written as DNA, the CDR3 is TGTGCCAGCAGCACATCCGGGACTAGCACCGGGGAGCTGTTTTTT.

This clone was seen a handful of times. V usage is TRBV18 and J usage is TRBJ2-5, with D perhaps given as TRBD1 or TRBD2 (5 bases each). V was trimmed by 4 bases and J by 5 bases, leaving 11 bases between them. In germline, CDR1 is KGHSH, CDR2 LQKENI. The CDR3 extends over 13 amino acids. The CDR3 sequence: CASSLGVGETQYF. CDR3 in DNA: TGTGCCAGCTCACTGGGGGTCGGGGAGACCCAGTACTTC.

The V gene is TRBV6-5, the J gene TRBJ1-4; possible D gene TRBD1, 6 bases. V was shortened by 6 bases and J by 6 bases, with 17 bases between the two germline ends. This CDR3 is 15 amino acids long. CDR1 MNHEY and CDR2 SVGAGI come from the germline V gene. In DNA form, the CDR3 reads TGTGCCAGCAGGCCCTGGGAAGGGGGGCATGAAAAACTGTTTTTT. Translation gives CASRPWEGGHEKLFF.

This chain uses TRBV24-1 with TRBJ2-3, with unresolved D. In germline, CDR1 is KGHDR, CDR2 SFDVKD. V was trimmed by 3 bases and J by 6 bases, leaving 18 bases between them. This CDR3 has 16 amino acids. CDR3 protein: CATSDTTMGFGDTQYF. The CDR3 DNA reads TGTGCCACCAGTGATACAACTATGGGCTTCGGGGATACGCAGTATTTT.